A single sample is the source of the 29 T cell receptor beta chains below, sequenced in a study of regulatory T cells in long-lasting Graves disease. Investigators prepared the TCR beta libraries by applying iRepertoire HTBI primers and Arm-PCR of CDR3 regions. TCRdb independently ran MiXCR on the multiplex PCR reads; one entry per CDR3 protein. The table lists 430,000 or so distinct CDR3 sequences, roughly a fifth of them singletons. The sample's time point: persistent/refractory GD, antithyroid drugs over 5 years with positive TRAb. After RNA was extracted from PBMCs, the TCR library was made from it. The material was peripheral blood mononuclear cells (PBMCs), obtained when the disease was refractory, from a patient treated with antithyroid drugs. The receptors shown here come from a female donor with Graves disease.

This clonotype has at least ten counts. Written as DNA, the CDR3 is TGTGCCTGGAGTATGGACAGCACTGAAGCTTTCTTT. It yields the protein CAWSMDSTEAFF. The chain employs TRBV30 and TRBJ1-1; TRBD1 is a possible D gene (6 bases). Germline V gives CDR1 GTSNPN, CDR2 SVGIG (reference sequence). The CDR3 is 12 amino acids. V lost 2 bases and J 4 bases, leaving 8 bases between the germline ends.

The rearrangement uses TRBV4-1 and TRBJ2-3, with D possibly matching TRBD2 (6 bases). The CDR3 contains 16 residues. Trimming pared 2 bases from V and 0 bases from J, leaving 12 bases between. Germline values: CDR1 MGHRA, CDR2 YSYEKL. CDR3 bases: TGCGCCAGCAGCCAATCCGGGACTGGGAGCACAGATACGCAGTATTTT. It specifies CASSQSGTGSTDTQYF.

This clonotype was detected many times. The CDR3 reads CASSLFGTSRTGELFF. CDR3 coding DNA: TGTGCCAGCAGTTTATTCGGCACGAGCCGGACCGGGGAGCTGTTTTTT. The chain couples TRBV12-3 or TRBV12-4 to TRBJ2-2; D unclear. The V end lost 2 bases, the J end lost 5 bases, and 15 bases lay between the germline ends. The CDR3 runs to 16 residues.

Many counts were recorded for this clonotype. The chain uses TRBV3-1 and TRBJ2-7, with D unclear. V lost 3 bases to trimming and J lost 3 bases, with 9 bases between them. The CDR3 has 13 amino acids. Germline CDR1 and CDR2: LGHDT and YNNKEL (reference sequence). CDR3 residues: CASSHRRDYEQYF. The DNA for the CDR3 is TGTGCCAGCAGCCACCGGAGAGACTACGAGCAGTACTTC.

This clonotype was counted only a few times. The chain links TRBV19 to TRBJ2-7, with 10 bases aligning to TRBD2. The germline CDR1 and CDR2 sequences are LNHDA and SQIVND (reference sequence). With 8 bases clipped from V and 4 bases from J, the junction kept 8 bases outside the gene matches. The CDR3 is 14 amino acids. CDR3 protein: CASQIAGGRYEQYF. DNA for the CDR3: TGTGCCAGTCAGATAGCGGGAGGACGATACGAGCAGTACTTC.

Points on this clonotype: A junction boundary mismatches the germline segment, possibly from a read error. The chain uses TRBV28 and TRBJ2-1; D gene uncertain. CDR1 MDHEN and CDR2 SYDVKM come from the germline V gene. The CDR3 has 14 residues. CDR3 nucleotide sequence: TGTGCCAGCAGTTTAGGTAGGGTCTACAACGAGCAGTTCTTC. This codes for CASSLGRVYNEQFF.

In this sample, this clonotype turned up many times. The J gene is TRBJ2-4, the V gene TRBV15; D possibly matches TRBD1 or TRBD2 (5 bases each). Germline lookup yields CDR1 LNHNV and CDR2 YYDKDF (reference sequence). Between the trimmed V and J ends, which lost 4 bases and 4 bases, there was a span of 11 bases. This CDR3 contains 14 residues. CDR3 nucleotides: TGTGCCACCAGCAACGAGGGACCTAAAAACATTCAGTACTTC. The encoded protein is CATSNEGPKNIQYF.

This clonotype has a count of ten or more. The gene calls are TRBV12-3 or TRBV12-4 and TRBJ2-2; tentative D call: TRBD1 (6 bases). Trimming stripped 7 bases from V and 0 bases from J, with 6 bases between. This CDR3 has 13 amino acids. CDR3 amino acids: CASTGANTGELFF. In DNA, the CDR3 is TGTGCCAGCACAGGGGCGAACACCGGGGAGCTGTTTTTT.

The chain joins TRBV2 to TRBJ2-2; D gene unclear. CDR3 size: 15 residues. The germline V gene has CDR1 SNHLY and CDR2 FYNNEI. The V gene lost 10 bases and the J gene lost 1 base, with 16 bases spanning the gap. CDR3: CATNQQDVNTGELFF. The CDR3 DNA reads TGTGCCACCAACCAGCAGGATGTGAACACCGGGGAGCTGTTTTTT.

This clonotype was observed many times. The chain carries TRBV29-1 and TRBJ1-5; D gene unclear. CDR3 size: 13 residues. The ends were cut back, 6 bases at V and 0 bases at J, with 9 bases in the middle. Germline values: CDR1 SQVTM, CDR2 ANQGSEA. The CDR3 DNA follows: TGCAGCGTGCAGCTCTATAGCAATCAGCCCCAGCATTTT. As protein: CSVQLYSNQPQHF.

This clonotype has a handful of counts. The rearrangement joins TRBV6-1 to TRBJ1-1; TRBD1 matches 7 bases. The length of the CDR3 is 15 residues. Germline-derived CDR1 and CDR2 are MNHNS and SASEGT. V was pared by 5 bases and J by 3 bases, with 9 bases of the junction left unmatched. CDR3 protein: CASSRTGDLYTEAFF. In DNA form, the CDR3 reads TGTGCCAGCAGTAGAACAGGGGATTTGTACACTGAAGCTTTCTTT.

The table lists this clonotype with many counts. The gene calls are TRBV6-2 or TRBV6-3 and TRBJ2-7; 11 bases fit TRBD2. In germline, CDR1 is MNHEY, CDR2 SVGEGT. The V and J ends lost 6 bases and 4 bases, in that order; junction bases with no gene match: 8. The CDR3 spans 15 residues. CDR3 DNA: TGTGCCAGCAGCAGTCTAGCGGGAGGACGGTACGAGCAGTACTTC. Translating gives CASSSLAGGRYEQYF.

This clonotype has at least ten counts. The chain links TRBV12-3 or TRBV12-4 to TRBJ2-2; D remains unclear. V was shortened by 8 bases and J by 1 base, with 5 bases between the two germline ends. There are 12 residues in the CDR3. The CDR3 sequence is CASLRNTGELFF. In DNA, the CDR3 is TGTGCCAGCCTTAGGAACACCGGGGAGCTGTTTTTT.

The chain recombines TRBV4-1 with TRBJ2-1; unclear D gene. V dropped 1 base and J dropped 3 bases, with 10 bases sitting between them. Germline V lookup: CDR1 MGHRA, CDR2 YSYEKL. There are 15 residues in the CDR3. The CDR3 sequence: CASSQVHTNYNEQFF. CDR3 in DNA: TGCGCCAGCAGCCAAGTCCACACGAACTACAATGAGCAGTTCTTC.

The CDR3: CSARAGDANTGELFF. DNA for the CDR3: TGCAGTGCTAGGGCAGGAGACGCGAACACCGGGGAGCTGTTTTTT. This chain connects TRBV20-1 to TRBJ2-2, with D unresolved. Germline CDR1 DFQATT, CDR2 SNEGSKA (reference sequence). V dropped 3 bases and J dropped 0 bases, with 11 bases sitting between them. This CDR3 is 15 amino acids long.

The V call is TRBV28, the J call TRBJ2-1; 8 bases agree with TRBD2. V lost 4 bases, J lost 2 bases, and 10 bases stayed unmatched. The germline gives CDR1 MDHEN, CDR2 SYDVKM. The CDR3 sequence is 17 residues long. As DNA, the CDR3 is TGTGCCAGCAGTTCGAGAGCGGGAGCGTCGGCCTACAATGAGCAGTTCTTC. Its translation is CASSSRAGASAYNEQFF.

This clonotype was counted between two and nine times. The chain is built from TRBV6-1 and TRBJ2-2; 7 bases are a match to TRBD1. V lost 6 bases to trimming and J lost 4 bases; unmatched junction nucleotides: 5. The length of the CDR3 is 14 residues. Germline CDR1 is MNHNS and CDR2 is SASEGT. CDR3 region: CASSRGTPTGELFF. In DNA form, the CDR3 reads TGTGCCAGCAGCAGGGGGACCCCCACCGGGGAGCTGTTTTTT.

V and J are TRBV20-1 and TRBJ2-2; no definite D call. CDR1 is DFQATT and CDR2 is SNEGSKA in the germline V gene (reference sequence). Deletions cut 0 bases from V and 6 bases from J, with 14 bases between. The CDR3 is 15 amino acids. The CDR3 region has the DNA TGCAGTGCTAGAGATCACAAGGGCCAGGCCGGGGAGCTGTTTTTT. It encodes CSARDHKGQAGELFF.

The chain joins TRBV19 to TRBJ1-5; D perhaps matches TRBD1 (6 bases). The ends were cut back, 3 bases at V and 7 bases at J, with 13 bases in the middle. This CDR3 has 14 residues. CDR1 and CDR2 (germline): LNHDA, SQIVND (reference sequence). CDR3 loop: CASSIRGSSQPQHF. The CDR3 DNA reads as TGTGCCAGTAGTATTAGGGGGTCCTCACAGCCCCAGCATTTT. The full variable domain, its missing parts supplied by reference TRBV19 and TRBJ1-5, is DGGITQSPKYLFRKEGQNVTLSCEQNLNHDAMYWYRQDPGQGLRLIYYSQIVNDFQKGDIAEGYSVSREKKESFPLTVTSAQKNPTAFYLCASSIRGSSQPQHFGDGTRLSIL.

The chain links TRBV7-6 to TRBJ1-2; TRBD1 aligns across 11 bases. The CDR3 is 18 residues long. Germline-derived CDR1 and CDR2 are SGHVS and FNYEAQ. With V trimmed by 5 bases and J by 2 bases, 13 bases remained unmatched. CDR3 sequence (DNA): TGTGCCAGCAGCAAGACGGCCCCGGGACAGGGGGGAAACTATGGCTACACCTTC. As protein: CASSKTAPGQGGNYGYTF.

This clonotype came up a few times. This chain uses TRBV10-3 with TRBJ2-7, with 10 bases aligning to TRBD1. The germline gives CDR1 ENHRY, CDR2 SYGVKD. The CDR3 length is 12 residues. V lost 9 bases and J lost 3; bases outside the gene matches: 2. CDR3 sequence reads: CAIRDRGYEQYF. The CDR3, as DNA: TGTGCCATTCGGGACAGGGGCTACGAGCAGTACTTC.

This clonotype was found many times. This chain links TRBV28 with TRBJ1-6; 7 positions agree with TRBD1. Germline V lookup: CDR1 MDHEN, CDR2 SYDVKM. V was pared by 3 bases and J by 10 bases, with 6 bases of the junction left unmatched. The CDR3 is made up of 14 amino acids. CDR3 sequence (DNA): TGTGCCAGCAGTTTGGGACAGCCGAGGTCACCCCTCCACTTT. Translation: CASSLGQPRSPLHF.

The chain joins TRBV2 to TRBJ2-5; the D gene is possibly TRBD1 (6 bases). The CDR3 is 15 amino acids. Per the germline V gene, CDR1 is SNHLY and CDR2 is FYNNEI. Between the trimmed V and J ends, which lost 4 bases and 2 bases, there was a span of 14 bases. The CDR3 protein is CASSASLGGQETQYF. The CDR3, as DNA: TGTGCCAGCAGTGCATCTTTAGGGGGTCAAGAGACCCAGTACTTC.

There are many counts of this clonotype. The CDR3 region has the DNA TGCAGTGCTGCCGGGACCCCAAAGATGGGCAATCAGCCCCAGCATTTT. Protein: CSAAGTPKMGNQPQHF. The J gene is TRBJ1-5, the V gene TRBV20-1; TRBD1 might be the D (5 bases). The CDR3 is made up of 16 amino acids. The germline V and J ends were trimmed by 5 bases and 2 bases, with 19 bases remaining between them. Germline V gene lookup returns CDR1 DFQATT and CDR2 SNEGSKA (reference sequence).

V gene TRBV28 combines with J gene TRBJ2-7; no firm D call. Deletions cut 4 bases from V and 3 bases from J, with 10 bases between. CDR3 size: 13 residues. The germline CDR1 and CDR2 sequences are MDHEN and SYDVKM. CDR3 residues: CASSSPSGYEQYF. The CDR3 DNA reads TGTGCCAGCAGTTCTCCGTCTGGCTACGAGCAGTACTTC.

Points on this clonotype: A read error likely explains this, since a far larger clone differs by one base. The rearrangement joins TRBV28 to TRBJ2-7; D might be TRBD1 (6 bases). The length of the CDR3 is 15 residues. From germline, CDR1 is MDHEN and CDR2 SYDVKM. CDR3 residues: CASRGPTGLPYEQHF. CDR3 nucleotide sequence: TGTGCCAGCAGGGGCCCTACAGGGCTCCCCTACGAGCAGCACTTC.

This clonotype was counted at least ten times. The chain has TRBV28 and TRBJ1-1, with D perhaps matching TRBD1 (5 bases). This CDR3 contains 14 residues. CDR1 is MDHEN, CDR2 SYDVKM, per germline. V was pared by 4 bases and J by 5 bases, with 14 bases between. Here the CDR3 DNA reads TGTGCCAGCAGTTATACGGGGGAGGGAACTGAAGCTTTCTTT. Translated, it gives CASSYTGEGTEAFF.

The rearrangement joins TRBV7-9 to TRBJ1-1; 10 bases agree with TRBD1. Unmatched junction bases numbered 4, after V lost 1 base and J lost 5 bases. The germline CDR1 and CDR2 sequences are SEHNR and FQNEAQ (reference sequence). CDR3 length equals 15 residues. The CDR3 DNA is TGTGCCAGCAGCTTAGGACAGGGGGCGTGGACTGAAGCTTTCTTT. It is translated as CASSLGQGAWTEAFF. The full variable domain, its missing parts supplied by reference TRBV7-9 and TRBJ1-1, is DTGVSQNPRHKITKRGQNVTFRCDPISEHNRLYWYRQTLGQGPEFLTYFQNEAQLEKSRLLSDRFSAERPKGSFSTLEIQRTEQGDSAMYLCASSLGQGAWTEAFFGQGTRLTVV.

This clonotype was picked up a small number of times. The chain recombines TRBV20-1 with TRBJ2-7, with TRBD2 matching 11 bases. The junction had 12 bases not matched to a gene; V was cut back by 0 bases and J by 5 bases. Germline V lookup: CDR1 DFQATT, CDR2 SNEGSKA (reference sequence). This CDR3 comprises 17 residues. CDR3 loop: CSARDFTSGSRGDEQYF. CDR3 DNA sequence: TGCAGTGCTAGAGATTTTACTAGCGGGAGTAGGGGAGACGAGCAGTACTTC.